This T cell receptor beta chain is from a study of breast tumors, draining lymph nodes, adjacent tissues. General study findings and limits: Tumors had less TCR diversity than lymph nodes, more than nontumor tissue. The lymph node origin of tumor T cells was framed as consistent with a hypothesis, not demonstrated.

This CDR3 is 16 amino acids long. Germline values: CDR1 SGDLS, CDR2 YYNGEE. Trimming took off 0 bases at V and 4 bases at J, with 11 bases between the two ends. The lymph nodes were axillary draining lymph nodes from breast cancer patients. Via MiXCR, TCRdb re-called the multiplex PCR reads, giving one row per CDR3 protein. This sample yields some 150,000 distinct CDR3 sequences, of which approximately 30% are seen a single time; less than 4% belongs to the top ten. This clonotype was seen at least ten times. Its antigen remains unidentified. This chain joins TRBV9 and TRBJ2-6; D unclear. Sequencing used axillary lymph node tissue. This TCR derives from a female donor with breast cancer. Some clones in this sample may be carry-over from other donors' samples. CDR3 region: CASSVGKVLGANVLTF. In DNA form, the CDR3 reads TGTGCCAGCAGCGTAGGCAAGGTCCTCGGGGCCAACGTCCTGACTTTC.